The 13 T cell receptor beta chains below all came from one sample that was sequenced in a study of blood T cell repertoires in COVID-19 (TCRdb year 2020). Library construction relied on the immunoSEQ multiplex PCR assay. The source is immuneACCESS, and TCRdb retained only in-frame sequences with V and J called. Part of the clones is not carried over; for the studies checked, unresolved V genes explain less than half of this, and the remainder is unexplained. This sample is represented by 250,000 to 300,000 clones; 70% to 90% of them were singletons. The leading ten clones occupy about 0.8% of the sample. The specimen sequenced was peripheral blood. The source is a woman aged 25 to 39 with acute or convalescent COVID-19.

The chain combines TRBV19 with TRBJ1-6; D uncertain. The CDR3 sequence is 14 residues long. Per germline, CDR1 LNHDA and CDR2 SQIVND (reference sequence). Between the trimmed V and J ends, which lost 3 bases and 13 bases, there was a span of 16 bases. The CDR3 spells CASSIGRTDFPLHF. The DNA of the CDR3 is TGTGCCAGTAGTATTGGGAGAACTGATTTTCCCCTCCACTTT.

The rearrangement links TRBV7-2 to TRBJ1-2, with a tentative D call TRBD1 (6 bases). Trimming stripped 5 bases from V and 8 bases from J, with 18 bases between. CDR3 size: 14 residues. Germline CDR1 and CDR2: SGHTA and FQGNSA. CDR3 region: CASSEGGGGLGYTF. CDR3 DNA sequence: TGTGCCAGCAGCGAAGGGGGGGGAGGTCTCGGCTACACCTTC.

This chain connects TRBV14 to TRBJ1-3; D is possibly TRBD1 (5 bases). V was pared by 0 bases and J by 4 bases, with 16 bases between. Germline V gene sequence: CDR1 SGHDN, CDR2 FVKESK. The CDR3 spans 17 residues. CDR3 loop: CASSQEEMRTPGNTIYF. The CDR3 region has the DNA TGTGCCAGCAGCCAAGAAGAAATGAGGACACCCGGAAACACCATATATTTT.

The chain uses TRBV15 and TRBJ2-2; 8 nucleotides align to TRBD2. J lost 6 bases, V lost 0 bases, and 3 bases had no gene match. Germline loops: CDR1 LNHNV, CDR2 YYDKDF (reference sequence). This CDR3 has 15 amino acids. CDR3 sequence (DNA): TGTGCCACCAGCAGAGACGGACTAGCTGCCGGGGAGCTGTTTTTT. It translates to CATSRDGLAAGELFF.

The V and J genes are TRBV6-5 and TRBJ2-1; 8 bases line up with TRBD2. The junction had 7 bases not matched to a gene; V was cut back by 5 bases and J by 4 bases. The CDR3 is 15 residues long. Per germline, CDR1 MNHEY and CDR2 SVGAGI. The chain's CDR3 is CASSRSGIPYNEQFF. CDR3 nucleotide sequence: TGTGCCAGCAGTCGTAGCGGGATTCCTTACAATGAGCAGTTCTTC.

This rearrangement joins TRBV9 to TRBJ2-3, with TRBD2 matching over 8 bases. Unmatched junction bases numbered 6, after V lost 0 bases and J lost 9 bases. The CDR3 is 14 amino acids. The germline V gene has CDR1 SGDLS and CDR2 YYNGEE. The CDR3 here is CASSVGGLDLTQYF. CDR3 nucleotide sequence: TGTGCCAGCAGCGTAGGGGGACTAGATTTAACGCAGTATTTT.

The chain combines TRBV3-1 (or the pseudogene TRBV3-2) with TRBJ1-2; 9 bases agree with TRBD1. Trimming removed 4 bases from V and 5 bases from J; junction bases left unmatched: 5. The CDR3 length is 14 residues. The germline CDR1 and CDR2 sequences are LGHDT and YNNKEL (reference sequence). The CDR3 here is CASSPRTGEYGYTF. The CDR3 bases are TGTGCCAGCAGCCCTCGGACAGGGGAATATGGCTACACCTTC.

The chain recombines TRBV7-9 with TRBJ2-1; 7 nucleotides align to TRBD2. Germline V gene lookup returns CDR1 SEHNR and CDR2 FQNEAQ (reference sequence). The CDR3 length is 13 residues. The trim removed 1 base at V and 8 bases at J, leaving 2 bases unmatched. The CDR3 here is CASSLGRGDEQFF. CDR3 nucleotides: TGTGCCAGCAGCTTAGGTCGGGGGGATGAGCAGTTCTTC.

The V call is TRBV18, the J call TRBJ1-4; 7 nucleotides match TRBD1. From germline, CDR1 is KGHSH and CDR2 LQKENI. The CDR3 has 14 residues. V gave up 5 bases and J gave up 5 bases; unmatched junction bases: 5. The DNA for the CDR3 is TGTGCCAGCTCAGGACAGGAGACGAATGAAAAACTGTTTTTT. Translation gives CASSGQETNEKLFF. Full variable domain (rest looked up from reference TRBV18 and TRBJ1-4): NAGVMQNPRHLVRRRGQEARLRCSPMKGHSHVYWYRQLPEEGLKFMVYLQKENIIDESGMPKERFSAEFPKEGPSILRIQQVVRGDSAAYFCASSGQETNEKLFFGSGTQLSVL.

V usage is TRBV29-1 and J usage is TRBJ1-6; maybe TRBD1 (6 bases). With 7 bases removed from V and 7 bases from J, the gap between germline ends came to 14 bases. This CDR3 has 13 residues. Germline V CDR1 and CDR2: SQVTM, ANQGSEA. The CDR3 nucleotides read TGCAGCGCCAATACAGGGTGGAATTCACCCCTCCACTTT. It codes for CSANTGWNSPLHF.

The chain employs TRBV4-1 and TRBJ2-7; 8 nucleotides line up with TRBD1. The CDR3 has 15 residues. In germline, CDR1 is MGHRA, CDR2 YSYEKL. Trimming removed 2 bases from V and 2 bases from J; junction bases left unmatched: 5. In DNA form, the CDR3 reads TGCGCCAGCAGCCAATCTCCGGGACAGGCCTACGAGCAGTACTTC. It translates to CASSQSPGQAYEQYF.

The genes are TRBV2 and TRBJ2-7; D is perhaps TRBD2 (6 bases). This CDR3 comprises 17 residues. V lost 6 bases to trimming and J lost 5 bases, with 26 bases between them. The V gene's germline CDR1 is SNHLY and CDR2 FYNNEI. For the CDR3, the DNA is TGTGCCAGCAGGGGGGAGGTTGGCTTTTTTGAGGGGAACGAGCAGTACTTC. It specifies CASRGEVGFFEGNEQYF.

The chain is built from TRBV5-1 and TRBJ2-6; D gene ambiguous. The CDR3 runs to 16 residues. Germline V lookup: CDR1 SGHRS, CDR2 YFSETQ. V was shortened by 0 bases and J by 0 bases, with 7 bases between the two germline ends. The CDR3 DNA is TGCGCCAGCAGCTTGGGAAACAACTCTGGGGCCAACGTCCTGACTTTC. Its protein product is CASSLGNNSGANVLTF.